The rows below give T cell receptor beta chains drawn from one sample of a study of blood T cells in healthy people across ages. TCRdb re-analysed the 5' RACE reads in MiXCR, keeping a single row per CDR3 protein. Here the sample spans about 400,000 distinct CDR3 sequences, roughly half being singletons. Source material: blood. The receptors originated from a man in his sixties in good health. CDR3s include the opening cysteine and the closing phenylalanine or tryptophan. A D gene is named only where the DNA matches it firmly. Clone size is given for some rows only: seen once, a few or many times, or a class if the clone is expanded.

J gene	clone size	D gene	V gene	CDR3 protein	CDR3 DNA
TRBJ2-5	.	.	TRBV5-4	CASSTYSGETQYF	TGTGCCAGCAGCACCTATAGTGGAGAGACCCAGTACTTC
TRBJ2-7	.	TRBD1	TRBV29-1	CSARQGGYNEQYF	TGCAGCGCCCGACAGGGGGGCTACAATGAGCAGTACTTC
TRBJ1-5	.	TRBD1	TRBV5-6	CASSLRIRGNQPQHF	TGTGCCAGCAGCTTAAGAATCAGGGGGAATCAGCCCCAGCATTTT
TRBJ2-1	.	TRBD2	TRBV7-8	CASSSGTSGGSSYNEQFF	TGTGCCAGCAGCTCGGGGACTAGCGGGGGTTCCTCCTACAATGAGCAGTTCTTC
TRBJ2-7	.	.	TRBV18	CASSPMESSYEQYF	TGTGCCAGCTCACCCATGGAAAGCTCCTACGAGCAGTACTTC
TRBJ2-3	.	.	TRBV29-1	CSVEGDTDTQYF	TGCAGCGTTGAGGGGGACACAGATACGCAGTATTTT
TRBJ2-6	many	.	TRBV5-6	CASNPWVSGANVLTF	TGTGCCAGCAACCCCTGGGTCTCTGGGGCCAACGTCCTGACTTTC
TRBJ2-3	few	TRBD2	TRBV20-1	CSATGTSGSPDTQYF	TGCAGTGCTACTGGGACTAGCGGGAGTCCAGATACGCAGTATTTT
TRBJ2-1	few	.	TRBV9	CASSAAHGNEQFF	TGTGCCAGCAGCGCCGCCCACGGAAATGAGCAGTTCTTC
TRBJ2-1	.	TRBD1	TRBV12-3/TRBV12-4	CASSPRTGLSSYNEQFF	TGTGCCAGCAGTCCCCGGACAGGACTTAGCTCCTACAATGAGCAGTTCTTC
TRBJ1-6	.	.	TRBV18	CASSPPGTSPLHF	TGTGCCAGCTCACCACCGGGTACCTCACCCCTCCACTTT
TRBJ2-3	.	.	TRBV6-1	CASSALVTPSTETQYF	TGTGCCAGCAGTGCCCTCGTGACGCCAAGCACAGAGACGCAGTATTTT
TRBJ2-3	.	TRBD2	TRBV28	CASSLSGRNTDTQYF	TGTGCCAGCAGTTTGAGCGGGAGGAACACAGATACGCAGTATTTT
TRBJ1-4	once	.	TRBV6-6	CASSYAGRATNEKLFF	TGTGCCAGCAGTTATGCAGGGCGCGCAACTAATGAAAAACTGTTTTTT
TRBJ2-5	once	.	TRBV7-2	CASSPRRTRQETQYF	TGTGCCAGCAGCCCCCGGCGCACAAGACAAGAGACCCAGTACTTC
TRBJ2-3	few	.	TRBV11-3	CASSEGGMGRGRPDTQYF	TGTGCCAGCAGCGAAGGGGGAATGGGGCGGGGGAGGCCAGATACGCAGTATTTT
TRBJ1-2	.	TRBD1	TRBV20-1	CSARPDRDTDYTF	TGCAGTGCTAGACCTGACAGGGATACTGACTACACCTTC
TRBJ2-6	.	TRBD1	TRBV5-1	CASSPLRDRNIASGANVLTF	TGCGCCAGCAGCCCGCTCCGGGACAGGAACATAGCTTCTGGGGCCAACGTCCTGACTTTC
TRBJ2-7	.	TRBD1	TRBV6-5	CASRAKTGSTYEQYF	TGTGCCAGCAGGGCAAAGACAGGGTCGACCTACGAGCAGTACTTC
TRBJ2-3	.	.	TRBV7-3	CASSLTGRNTQYF	TGTGCCAGCAGCTTAACGGGGCGGAATACGCAGTATTTT
TRBJ2-3	many	TRBD2	TRBV4-3	CASSRSGAGLPTDTQYF	TGCGCCAGCAGTCGCAGCGGGGCGGGGCTACCCACAGATACGCAGTATTTT
TRBJ2-5	few	.	TRBV5-5	CASSGVGDSQETQYF	TGTGCCAGCAGCGGGGTGGGCGACTCACAAGAGACCCAGTACTTC
TRBJ1-5	.	.	TRBV4-3	CASSQGRTRPSNQPQHF	TGCGCCAGCAGCCAAGGCCGGACAAGGCCGAGCAATCAGCCCCAGCATTTT
TRBJ2-3	.	.	TRBV12-3/TRBV12-4	CASLRGADTQYF	TGTGCCAGCCTGCGGGGCGCAGATACGCAGTATTTT
TRBJ1-1	.	.	TRBV25-1	CASPPGVNTEAFF	TGTGCCAGCCCGCCAGGGGTGAACACTGAAGCTTTCTTT
TRBJ1-2	.	.	TRBV27	CASSLTRDDYGYTF	TGTGCCAGCAGTCTCACCAGGGATGACTATGGCTACACCTTC
TRBJ2-1	.	TRBD2	TRBV28	CASSSTGTSINEQFF	TGTGCCAGCAGTTCCACCGGGACTAGCATCAATGAGCAGTTCTTC
TRBJ2-7	.	TRBD2	TRBV5-1	CASRPQSSGSYEQYF	TGCGCCAGCAGACCCCAGAGTAGCGGGAGCTACGAGCAGTACTTC
TRBJ2-7	.	TRBD2	TRBV5-5	CASRGPGLGTYEQYF	TGTGCCAGCAGGGGTCCGGGACTAGGTACCTACGAGCAGTACTTC
TRBJ2-7	.	TRBD1	TRBV29-1	CSVDSGGEQYF	TGCAGCGTTGATTCAGGGGGCGAGCAGTACTTC
TRBJ1-2	.	.	TRBV10-3	CAISRRGKDGYTF	TGTGCCATCAGTCGCCGGGGAAAGGATGGCTACACCTTC
TRBJ2-7	.	TRBD1	TRBV2	CASSEGTGYEQYF	TGTGCCAGCAGTGAGGGGACAGGGTACGAGCAGTACTTC
TRBJ2-1	.	TRBD2	TRBV7-7	CASSSPIQRETDEQFF	TGTGCCAGCAGCTCCCCTATTCAGCGGGAGACCGATGAGCAGTTCTTC
TRBJ2-7	once	.	TRBV10-2	CASSELVGPYEQYF	TGCGCCAGCAGTGAGTTGGTCGGACCGTACGAGCAGTACTTC
TRBJ2-1	few	.	TRBV29-1	CSVVLSTGPLGEQFF	TGCAGCGTCGTACTTAGTACAGGGCCCTTAGGGGAGCAGTTCTTC
TRBJ2-3	.	.	TRBV15	CATSRDAGRRIDTQYF	TGTGCCACCAGCAGAGATGCGGGACGAAGGATAGATACGCAGTATTTT
TRBJ2-7	.	.	TRBV11-2	CASSKWVGIEQYF	TGTGCCAGCAGCAAATGGGTGGGGATCGAGCAGTACTTC
TRBJ1-5	many	.	TRBV28	CASRVSNQPQHF	TGTGCCAGCAGGGTCAGCAATCAGCCCCAGCATTTT
TRBJ2-5	few	TRBD2	TRBV11-2	CASSLFARLAGGRVIETQYF	TGTGCCAGCAGCTTATTTGCGCGACTAGCGGGGGGGCGTGTTATCGAGACCCAGTACTTC
TRBJ2-5	.	.	TRBV28	CASSFYRDNEQYF	TGTGCCAGCAGTTTTTACAGGGACAATGAGCAGTACTTC
TRBJ2-1	.	TRBD2	TRBV7-8	CASSLGSGEGNEQFF	TGTGCCAGCAGCTTAGGCAGCGGGGAGGGCAATGAGCAGTTCTTC
TRBJ2-3	.	TRBD1	TRBV7-9	CASSDRAASTDTQYF	TGTGCCAGCAGCGACAGGGCCGCTAGCACAGATACGCAGTATTTT
TRBJ2-5	.	TRBD1	TRBV12-3/TRBV12-4	CASTPGQPYNEQYF	TGTGCCAGCACCCCGGGACAGCCCTACAATGAGCAGTACTTC
TRBJ2-3	.	.	TRBV30	CAWKRGGTDTQYF	TGTGCCTGGAAACGGGGCGGGACAGATACGCAGTATTTT
TRBJ2-5	few	TRBD2	TRBV12-3/TRBV12-4	CASSQFGGVDRETQYF	TGTGCCAGCAGCCAATTTGGGGGGGTTGATCGAGAGACCCAGTACTTC
TRBJ2-3	.	TRBD1	TRBV5-1	CASSRQDRTYTDTQYF	TGCGCCAGCAGCCGGCAGGACAGGACCTACACAGATACGCAGTATTTT
TRBJ1-6	.	.	TRBV7-9	CASSPVGSSSYNSPLHF	TGTGCCAGCAGCCCAGTGGGAAGTAGCTCCTATAATTCACCCCTCCACTTT
TRBJ2-5	.	.	TRBV5-1	CASSLTARGQETQYF	TGCGCCAGCAGCTTGACGGCCCGAGGGCAAGAGACCCAGTACTTC
TRBJ2-1	many	TRBD2	TRBV5-1	CASGSGGLSSYNEQFF	TGCGCCAGCGGAAGCGGGGGCCTAAGCTCCTACAATGAGCAGTTCTTC
TRBJ2-7	.	.	TRBV6-2/TRBV6-3	CASSYSITGLAYEQYF	TGTGCCAGCAGTTACTCTATTACGGGGTTAGCCTACGAGCAGTACTTC
TRBJ2-7	.	.	TRBV18	CASSPPGGGGGEQYF	TGTGCCAGCTCACCGCCTGGGGGCGGCGGTGGCGAGCAGTACTTC
TRBJ2-7	.	TRBD2	TRBV28	CASRPGLATSYEQYF	TGTGCCAGCAGGCCGGGACTAGCGACCTCCTACGAGCAGTACTTC
TRBJ1-2	.	TRBD1	TRBV28	CASSTNRGLKGYTF	TGTGCCAGCAGTACCAACAGGGGGTTGAAGGGCTACACCTTC
TRBJ2-5	few	.	TRBV7-3	CASSSLDREETQYF	TGTGCCAGCAGCTCCTTGGACCGAGAAGAGACCCAGTACTTC
TRBJ2-7	many	.	TRBV25-1	CASSHKSGSKHEQYF	TGTGCCAGCAGTCACAAATCCGGGAGTAAACACGAGCAGTACTTC
TRBJ2-3	few	TRBD2	TRBV3-1	CASSPGIASGSSDTQYF	TGTGCCAGCAGCCCCGGAATCGCTAGCGGGAGCTCAGATACGCAGTATTTT
TRBJ2-5	.	TRBD2	TRBV7-2	CASSSTSGGYQETQYF	TGTGCCAGCAGCTCAACTAGCGGGGGCTACCAAGAGACCCAGTACTTC
TRBJ2-3	.	.	TRBV6-2/TRBV6-3	CASRGGTQYF	TGTGCCAGCAGGGGCGGTACGCAGTATTTT
TRBJ2-7	.	TRBD2	TRBV28	CASSFRLADEQYF	TGTGCCAGCAGTTTTCGGCTAGCGGATGAGCAGTACTTC